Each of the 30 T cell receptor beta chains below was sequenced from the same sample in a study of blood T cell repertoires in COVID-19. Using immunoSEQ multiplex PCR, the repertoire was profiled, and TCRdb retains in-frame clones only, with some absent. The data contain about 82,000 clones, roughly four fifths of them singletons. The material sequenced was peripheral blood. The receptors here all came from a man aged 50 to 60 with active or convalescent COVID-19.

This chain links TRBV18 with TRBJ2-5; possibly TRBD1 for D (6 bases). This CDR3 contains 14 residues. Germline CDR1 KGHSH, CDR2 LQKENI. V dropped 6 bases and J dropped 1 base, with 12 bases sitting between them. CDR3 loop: CASSLGQSQETQYF. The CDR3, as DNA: TGTGCCAGCTCTCTAGGACAGTCCCAAGAGACCCAGTACTTC.

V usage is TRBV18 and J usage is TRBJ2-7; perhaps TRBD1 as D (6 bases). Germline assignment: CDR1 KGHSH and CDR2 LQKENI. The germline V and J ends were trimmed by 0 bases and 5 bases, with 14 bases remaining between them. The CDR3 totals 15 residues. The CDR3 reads CASSPPNTGFDEQYF. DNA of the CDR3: TGTGCCAGCTCACCACCTAATACAGGGTTTGACGAGCAGTACTTC. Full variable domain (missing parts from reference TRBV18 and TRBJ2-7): NAGVMQNPRHLVRRRGQEARLRCSPMKGHSHVYWYRQLPEEGLKFMVYLQKENIIDESGMPKERFSAEFPKEGPSILRIQQVVRGDSAAYFCASSPPNTGFDEQYFGPGTRLTVT.

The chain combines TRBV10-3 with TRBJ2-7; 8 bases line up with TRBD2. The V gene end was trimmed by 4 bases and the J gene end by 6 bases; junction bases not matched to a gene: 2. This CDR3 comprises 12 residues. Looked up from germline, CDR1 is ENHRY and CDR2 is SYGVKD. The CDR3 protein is CAISAGTSEQYV. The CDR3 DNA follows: TGTGCCATCAGTGCCGGGACTAGCGAGCAGTACGTC.

In DNA, the CDR3 is TGTGCCAGCAGCAAAGGACAGGGCAATCAGCCCCAGCATTTT. Its translation is CASSKGQGNQPQHF. The chain carries TRBV21-1 and TRBJ1-5; TRBD1, the table's D call, lacks a check against the DNA. TRBV21-1 represents a pseudogene. The CDR3 consists of 14 residues.

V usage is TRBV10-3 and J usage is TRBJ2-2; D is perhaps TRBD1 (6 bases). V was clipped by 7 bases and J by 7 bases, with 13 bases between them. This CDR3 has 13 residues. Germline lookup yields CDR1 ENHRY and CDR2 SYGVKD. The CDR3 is CAIKRGSDGELFF. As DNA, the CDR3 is TGTGCCATCAAGAGGGGGAGCGACGGGGAGCTGTTTTTT.

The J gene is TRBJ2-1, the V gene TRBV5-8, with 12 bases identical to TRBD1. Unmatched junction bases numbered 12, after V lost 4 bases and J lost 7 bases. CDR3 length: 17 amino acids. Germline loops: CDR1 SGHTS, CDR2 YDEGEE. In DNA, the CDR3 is TGTGCCAGCAGCCTGTCACCGGGACAGGGGGCGCGGAATGAGCAGTTCTTC. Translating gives CASSLSPGQGARNEQFF.

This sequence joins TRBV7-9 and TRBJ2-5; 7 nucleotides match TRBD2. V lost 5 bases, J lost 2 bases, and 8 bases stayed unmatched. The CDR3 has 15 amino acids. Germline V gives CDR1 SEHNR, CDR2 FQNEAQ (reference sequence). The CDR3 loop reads CASSPSGTTQETQYF. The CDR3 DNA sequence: TGTGCCAGCAGCCCATCCGGGACTACACAAGAGACCCAGTACTTC. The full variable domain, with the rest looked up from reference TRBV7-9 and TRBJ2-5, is DTGVSQNPRHKITKRGQNVTFRCDPISEHNRLYWYRQTLGQGPEFLTYFQNEAQLEKSRLLSDRFSAERPKGSFSTLEIQRTEQGDSAMYLCASSPSGTTQETQYFGPGTRLLVL.

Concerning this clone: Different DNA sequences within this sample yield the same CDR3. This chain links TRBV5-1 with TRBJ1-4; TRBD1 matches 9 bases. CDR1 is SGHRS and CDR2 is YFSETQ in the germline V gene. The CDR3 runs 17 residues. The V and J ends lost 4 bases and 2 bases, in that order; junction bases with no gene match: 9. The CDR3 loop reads CASSPGQGRATNEKLFF. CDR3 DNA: TGCGCCAGCAGCCCGGGACAGGGCCGAGCCACTAATGAAAAACTGTTTTTT. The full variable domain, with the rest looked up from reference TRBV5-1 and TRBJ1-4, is KAGVTQTPRYLIKTRGQQVTLSCSPISGHRSVSWYQQTPGQGLQFLFEYFSETQRNKGNFPGRFSGRQFSNSRSEMNVSTLELGDSALYLCASSPGQGRATNEKLFFGSGTQLSVL.

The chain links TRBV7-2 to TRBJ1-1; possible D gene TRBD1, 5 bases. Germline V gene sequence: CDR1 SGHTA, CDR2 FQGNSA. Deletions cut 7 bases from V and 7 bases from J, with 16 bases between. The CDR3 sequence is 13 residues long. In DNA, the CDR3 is TGTGCCAGCAACCCAGGGAGGCACCTTGAAGCTTTCTTT. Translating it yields CASNPGRHLEAFF.

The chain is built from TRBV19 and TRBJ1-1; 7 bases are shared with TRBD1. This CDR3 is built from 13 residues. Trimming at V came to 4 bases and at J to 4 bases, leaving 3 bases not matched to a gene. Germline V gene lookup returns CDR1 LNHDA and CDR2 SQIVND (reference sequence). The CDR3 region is CASSSHRGTEAFF. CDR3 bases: TGTGCCAGTAGTAGCCACAGGGGCACTGAAGCTTTCTTT.

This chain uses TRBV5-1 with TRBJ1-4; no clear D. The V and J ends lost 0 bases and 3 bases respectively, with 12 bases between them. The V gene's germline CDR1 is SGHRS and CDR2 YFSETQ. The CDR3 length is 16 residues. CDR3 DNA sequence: TGCGCCAGCAGCTTGGGGGCGGGAGCGCCTAATGAAAAACTGTTTTTT. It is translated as CASSLGAGAPNEKLFF.

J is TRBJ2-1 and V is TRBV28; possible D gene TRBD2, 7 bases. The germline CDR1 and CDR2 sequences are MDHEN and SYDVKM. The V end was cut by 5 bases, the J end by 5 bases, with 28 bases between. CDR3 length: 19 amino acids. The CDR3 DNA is TGTGCCAGCAGTATCCCCCCAGGGTCGTGGGGGGGCCGCCACAATGAGCAGTTCTTC. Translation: CASSIPPGSWGGRHNEQFF.

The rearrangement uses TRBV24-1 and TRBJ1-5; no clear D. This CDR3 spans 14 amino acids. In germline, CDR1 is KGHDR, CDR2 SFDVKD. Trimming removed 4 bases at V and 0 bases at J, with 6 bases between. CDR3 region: CATSDPYSNQPQHF. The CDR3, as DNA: TGTGCCACCAGTGACCCGTATAGCAATCAGCCCCAGCATTTT.

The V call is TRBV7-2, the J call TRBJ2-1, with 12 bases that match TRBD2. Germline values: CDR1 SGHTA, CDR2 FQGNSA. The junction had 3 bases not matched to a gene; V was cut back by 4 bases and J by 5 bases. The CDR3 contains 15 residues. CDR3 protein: CASSSGLAGDNEQFF. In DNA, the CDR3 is TGTGCCAGCAGCTCGGGACTAGCGGGTGACAATGAGCAGTTCTTC.

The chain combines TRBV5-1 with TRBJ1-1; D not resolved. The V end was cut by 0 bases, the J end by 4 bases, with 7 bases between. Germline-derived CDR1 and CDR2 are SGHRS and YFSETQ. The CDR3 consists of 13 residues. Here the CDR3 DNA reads TGCGCCAGCAGCTTGGTGGCAGGCACTGAAGCTTTCTTT. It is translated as CASSLVAGTEAFF.

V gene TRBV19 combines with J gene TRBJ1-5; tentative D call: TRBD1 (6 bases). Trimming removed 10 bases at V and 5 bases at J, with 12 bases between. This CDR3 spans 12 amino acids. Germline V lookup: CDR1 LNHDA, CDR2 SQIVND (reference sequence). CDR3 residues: CATGGGDQPQHF. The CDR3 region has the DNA TGTGCCACTGGAGGGGGGGATCAGCCCCAGCATTTT.

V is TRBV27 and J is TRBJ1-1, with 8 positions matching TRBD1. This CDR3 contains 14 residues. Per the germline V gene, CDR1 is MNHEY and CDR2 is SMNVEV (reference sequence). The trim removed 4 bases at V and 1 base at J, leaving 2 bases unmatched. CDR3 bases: TGTGCCAGCAGTTCACAGGGGGGGAACACTGAAGCTTTCTTT. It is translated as CASSSQGGNTEAFF.

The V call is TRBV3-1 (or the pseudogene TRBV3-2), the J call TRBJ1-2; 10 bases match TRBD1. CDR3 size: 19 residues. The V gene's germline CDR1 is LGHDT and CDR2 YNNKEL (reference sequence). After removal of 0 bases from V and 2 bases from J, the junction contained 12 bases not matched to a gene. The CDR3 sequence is CASSQEEDPGQGTNYGYTF. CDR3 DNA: TGTGCCAGCAGCCAAGAAGAGGACCCGGGACAGGGGACCAACTATGGCTACACCTTC.

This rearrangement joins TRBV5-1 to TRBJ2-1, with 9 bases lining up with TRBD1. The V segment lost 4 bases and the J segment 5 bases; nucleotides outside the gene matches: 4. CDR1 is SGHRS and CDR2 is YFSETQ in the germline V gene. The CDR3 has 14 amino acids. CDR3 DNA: TGCGCCAGCAGCGGGGGGACAGGGAACAATGAGCAGTTCTTC. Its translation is CASSGGTGNNEQFF.

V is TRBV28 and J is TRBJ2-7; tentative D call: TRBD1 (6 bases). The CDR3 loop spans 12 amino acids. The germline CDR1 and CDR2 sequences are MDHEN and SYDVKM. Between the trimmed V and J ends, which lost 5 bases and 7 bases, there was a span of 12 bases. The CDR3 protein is CASSTPRGEQYF. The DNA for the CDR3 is TGTGCCAGCAGTACCCCTAGGGGGGAGCAGTACTTC.

CDR3 region: CASSTGQWGSQPQHF. CDR3 DNA: TGTGCCAGTAGTACCGGACAGTGGGGGTCTCAGCCCCAGCATTTT. The chain recombines TRBV19 with TRBJ1-5, with D possibly being TRBD1 (6 bases). Germline CDR1 is LNHDA and CDR2 is SQIVND (reference sequence). This CDR3 is built from 15 residues. The V gene lost 4 bases and the J gene lost 6 bases, with 16 bases spanning the gap.

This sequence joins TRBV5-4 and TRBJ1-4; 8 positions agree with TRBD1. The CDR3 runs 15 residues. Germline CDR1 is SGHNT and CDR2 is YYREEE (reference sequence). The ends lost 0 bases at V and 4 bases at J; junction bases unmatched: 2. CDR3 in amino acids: CASSLGQGSNEKLFF. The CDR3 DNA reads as TGTGCCAGCAGCTTGGGACAGGGGAGTAATGAAAAACTGTTTTTT.

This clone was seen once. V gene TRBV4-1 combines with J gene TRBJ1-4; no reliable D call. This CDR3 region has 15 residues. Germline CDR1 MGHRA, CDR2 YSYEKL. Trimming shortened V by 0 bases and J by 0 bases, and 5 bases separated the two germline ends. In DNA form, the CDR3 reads TGCGCCAGCAGCCAAGATAGTACAACTAATGAAAAACTGTTTTTT. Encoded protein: CASSQDSTTNEKLFF.

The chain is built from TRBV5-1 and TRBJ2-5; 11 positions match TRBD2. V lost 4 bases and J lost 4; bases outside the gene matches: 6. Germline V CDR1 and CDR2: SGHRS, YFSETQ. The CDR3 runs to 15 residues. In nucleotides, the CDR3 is TGCGCCAGCAGCACGGGACTAGCGGTCGGAGAGACCCAGTACTTC. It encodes CASSTGLAVGETQYF.

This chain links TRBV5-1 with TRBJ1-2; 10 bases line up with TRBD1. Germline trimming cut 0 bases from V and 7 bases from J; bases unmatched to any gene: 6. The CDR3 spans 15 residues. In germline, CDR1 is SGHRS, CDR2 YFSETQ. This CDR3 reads CASSLAGQGEIGYTF. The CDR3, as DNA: TGCGCCAGCAGCTTGGCTGGACAGGGGGAGATTGGCTACACCTTC.

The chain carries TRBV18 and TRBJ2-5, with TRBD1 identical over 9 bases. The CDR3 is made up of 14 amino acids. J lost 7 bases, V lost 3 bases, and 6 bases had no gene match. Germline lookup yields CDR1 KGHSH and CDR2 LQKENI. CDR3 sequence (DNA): TGTGCCAGCTCACCGGGACAGGGAGTAGGGACCCAGTACTTC. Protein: CASSPGQGVGTQYF.

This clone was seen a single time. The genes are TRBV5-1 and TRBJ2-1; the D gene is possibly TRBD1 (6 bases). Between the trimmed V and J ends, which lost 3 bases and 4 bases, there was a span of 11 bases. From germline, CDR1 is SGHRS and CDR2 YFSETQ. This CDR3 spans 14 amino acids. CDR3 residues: CASSYGQIYNEQFF. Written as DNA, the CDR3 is TGCGCCAGCAGCTATGGACAGATATACAATGAGCAGTTCTTC. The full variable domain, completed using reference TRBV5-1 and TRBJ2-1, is KAGVTQTPRYLIKTRGQQVTLSCSPISGHRSVSWYQQTPGQGLQFLFEYFSETQRNKGNFPGRFSGRQFSNSRSEMNVSTLELGDSALYLCASSYGQIYNEQFFGPGTRLTVL.

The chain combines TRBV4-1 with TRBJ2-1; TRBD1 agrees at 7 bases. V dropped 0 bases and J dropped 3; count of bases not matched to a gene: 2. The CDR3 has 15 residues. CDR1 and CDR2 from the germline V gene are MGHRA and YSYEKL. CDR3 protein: CASSQEGGSYNEQFF. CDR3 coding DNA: TGCGCCAGCAGCCAAGAAGGGGGCAGCTACAATGAGCAGTTCTTC.

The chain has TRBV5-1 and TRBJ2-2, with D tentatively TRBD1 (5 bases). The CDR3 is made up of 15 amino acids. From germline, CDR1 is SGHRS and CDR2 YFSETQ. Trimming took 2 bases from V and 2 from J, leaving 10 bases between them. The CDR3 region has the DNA TGCGCCAGCAGCTTAAGTCAGGGTAACACCGGGGAGCTGTTTTTT. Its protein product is CASSLSQGNTGELFF. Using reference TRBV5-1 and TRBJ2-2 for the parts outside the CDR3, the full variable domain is KAGVTQTPRYLIKTRGQQVTLSCSPISGHRSVSWYQQTPGQGLQFLFEYFSETQRNKGNFPGRFSGRQFSNSRSEMNVSTLELGDSALYLCASSLSQGNTGELFFGEGSRLTVL.

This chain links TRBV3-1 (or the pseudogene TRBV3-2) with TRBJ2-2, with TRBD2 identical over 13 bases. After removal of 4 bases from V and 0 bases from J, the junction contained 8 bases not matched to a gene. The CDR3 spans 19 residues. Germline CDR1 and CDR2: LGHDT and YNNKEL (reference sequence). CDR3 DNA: TGTGCCAGCAGCCCCTATGGACTAGCGGGGGTTACGAACACCGGGGAGCTGTTTTTT. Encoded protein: CASSPYGLAGVTNTGELFF.